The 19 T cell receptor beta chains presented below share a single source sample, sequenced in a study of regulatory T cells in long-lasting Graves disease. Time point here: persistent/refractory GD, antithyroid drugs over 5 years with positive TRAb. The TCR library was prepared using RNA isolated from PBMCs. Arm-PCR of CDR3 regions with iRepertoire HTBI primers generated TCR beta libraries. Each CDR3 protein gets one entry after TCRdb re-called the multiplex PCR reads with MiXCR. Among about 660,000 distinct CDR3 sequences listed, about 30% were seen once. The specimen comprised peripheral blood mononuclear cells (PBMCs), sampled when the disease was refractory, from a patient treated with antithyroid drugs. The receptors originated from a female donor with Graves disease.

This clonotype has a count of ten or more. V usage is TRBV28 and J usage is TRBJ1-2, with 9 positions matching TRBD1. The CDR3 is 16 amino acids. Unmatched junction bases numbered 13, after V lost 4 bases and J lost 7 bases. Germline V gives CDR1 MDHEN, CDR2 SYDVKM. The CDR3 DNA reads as TGTGCCAGCAGTTCGCCGGGGACAGGGTATAGTTCTGGCTACACCTTC. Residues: CASSSPGTGYSSGYTF.

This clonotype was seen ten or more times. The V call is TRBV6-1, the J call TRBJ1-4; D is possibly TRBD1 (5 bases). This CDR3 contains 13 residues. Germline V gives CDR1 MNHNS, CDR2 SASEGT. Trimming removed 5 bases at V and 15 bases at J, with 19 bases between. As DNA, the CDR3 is TGTGCCAGCAGTAGACAGAGTCCGGGACGAGTGTTTTTT. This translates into CASSRQSPGRVFF.

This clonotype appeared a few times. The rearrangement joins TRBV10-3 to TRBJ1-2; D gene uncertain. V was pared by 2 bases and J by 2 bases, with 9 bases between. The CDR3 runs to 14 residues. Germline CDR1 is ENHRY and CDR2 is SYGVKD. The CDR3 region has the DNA TGTGCCATCAGTGAGGGGGAACTCAACTATGGCTACACCTTC. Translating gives CAISEGELNYGYTF.

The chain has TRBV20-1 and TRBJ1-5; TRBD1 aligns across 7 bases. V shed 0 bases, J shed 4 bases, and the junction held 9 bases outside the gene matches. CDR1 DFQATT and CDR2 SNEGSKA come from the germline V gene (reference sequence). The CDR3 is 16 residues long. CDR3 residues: CSARDSRGLRNQPQHF. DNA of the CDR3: TGCAGTGCTAGAGATTCTAGGGGGCTACGGAATCAGCCCCAGCATTTT.

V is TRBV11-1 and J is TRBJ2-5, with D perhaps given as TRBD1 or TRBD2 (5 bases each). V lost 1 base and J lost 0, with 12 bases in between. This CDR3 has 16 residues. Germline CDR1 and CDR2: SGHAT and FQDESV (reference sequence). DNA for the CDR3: TGTGCCAGCAGCTTAGGTGGCAGGGAGAACCAAGAGACCCAGTACTTC. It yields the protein CASSLGGRENQETQYF.

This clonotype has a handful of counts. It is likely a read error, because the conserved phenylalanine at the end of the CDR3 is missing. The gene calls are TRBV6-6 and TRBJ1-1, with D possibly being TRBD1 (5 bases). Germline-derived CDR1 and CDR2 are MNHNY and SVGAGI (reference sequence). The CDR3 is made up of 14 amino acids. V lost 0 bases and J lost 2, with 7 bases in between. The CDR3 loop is CASSYSGDNTEAFL. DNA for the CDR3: TGTGCCAGCAGTTACTCGGGGGATAACACTGAAGCTTTCCTT.

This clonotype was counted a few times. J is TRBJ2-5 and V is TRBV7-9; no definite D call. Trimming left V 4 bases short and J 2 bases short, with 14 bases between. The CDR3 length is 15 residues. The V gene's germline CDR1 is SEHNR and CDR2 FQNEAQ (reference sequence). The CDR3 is CASSSPLTDQETQYF. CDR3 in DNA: TGTGCCAGCAGCTCCCCGCTCACGGATCAAGAGACCCAGTACTTC.

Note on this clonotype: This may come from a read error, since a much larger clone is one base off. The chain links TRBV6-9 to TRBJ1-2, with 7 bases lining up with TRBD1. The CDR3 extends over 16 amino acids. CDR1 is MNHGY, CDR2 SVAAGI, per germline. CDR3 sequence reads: CAGSSVSYDRASGYTF. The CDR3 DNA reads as TGTGCCGGCAGTTCCGTTTCCTATGACAGGGCGAGCGGCTACACCTTC.

In nucleotides, the CDR3 is TGTGCCAGCTCAACAACGGGACTAGTTGGAGAAAAACTGTTTTTT. Translation: CASSTTGLVGEKLFF. V is TRBV18 and J is TRBJ1-4, with a tentative D call TRBD1 (5 bases). Germline-derived CDR1 and CDR2 are KGHSH and LQKENI. The CDR3 covers 15 residues. V lost 5 bases and J 8 bases, leaving 18 bases between the germline ends.

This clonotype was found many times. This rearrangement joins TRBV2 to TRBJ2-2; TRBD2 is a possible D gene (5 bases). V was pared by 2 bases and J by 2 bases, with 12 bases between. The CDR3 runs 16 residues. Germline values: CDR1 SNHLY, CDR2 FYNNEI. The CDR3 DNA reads TGTGCCAGCAGTGAATTGTGGACTCCCAACACCGGGGAGCTGTTTTTT. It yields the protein CASSELWTPNTGELFF.

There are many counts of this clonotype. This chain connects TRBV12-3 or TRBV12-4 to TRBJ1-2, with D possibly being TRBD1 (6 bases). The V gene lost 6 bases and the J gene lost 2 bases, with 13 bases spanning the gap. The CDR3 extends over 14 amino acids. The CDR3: CASSSGAANYGYTF. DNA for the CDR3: TGTGCCAGCAGCTCGGGGGCGGCCAACTATGGCTACACCTTC.

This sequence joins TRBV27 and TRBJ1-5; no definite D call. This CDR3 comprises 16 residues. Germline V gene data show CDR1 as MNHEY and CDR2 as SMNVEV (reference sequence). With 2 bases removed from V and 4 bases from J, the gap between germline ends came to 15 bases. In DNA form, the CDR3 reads TGTGCCAGCAGTTTAATCGGTCAGAGGGCGAATCAGCCCCAGCATTTT. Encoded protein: CASSLIGQRANQPQHF.

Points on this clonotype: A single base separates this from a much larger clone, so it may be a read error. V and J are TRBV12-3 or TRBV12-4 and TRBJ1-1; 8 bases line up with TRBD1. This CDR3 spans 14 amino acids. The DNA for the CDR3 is TGTGCCAGCAGTCAGACAGGGGTTCAGGGGGAAGCTCTCTTT. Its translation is CASSQTGVQGEALF.

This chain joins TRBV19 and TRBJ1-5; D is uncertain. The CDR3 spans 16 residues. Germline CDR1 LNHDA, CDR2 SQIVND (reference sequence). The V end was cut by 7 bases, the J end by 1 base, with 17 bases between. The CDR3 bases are TGTGCCAGTACCCCTCGGCAGTACGGGAGCAATCAGCCCCAGCATTTT. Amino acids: CASTPRQYGSNQPQHF.

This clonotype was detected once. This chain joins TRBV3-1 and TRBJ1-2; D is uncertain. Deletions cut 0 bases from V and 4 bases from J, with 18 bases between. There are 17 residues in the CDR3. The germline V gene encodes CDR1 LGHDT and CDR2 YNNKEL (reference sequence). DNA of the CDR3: TGTGCCAGCAGCCAAGATCGGCTCGAGCCAACACCCTATGGCTACACCTTC. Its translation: CASSQDRLEPTPYGYTF.

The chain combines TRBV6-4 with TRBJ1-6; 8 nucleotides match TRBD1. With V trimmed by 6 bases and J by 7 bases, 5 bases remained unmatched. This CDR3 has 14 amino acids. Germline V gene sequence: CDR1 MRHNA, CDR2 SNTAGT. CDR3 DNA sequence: TGTGCCAGCAGAGCGACAGGGGTGAATTCACCCCTCCACTTT. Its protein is CASRATGVNSPLHF.

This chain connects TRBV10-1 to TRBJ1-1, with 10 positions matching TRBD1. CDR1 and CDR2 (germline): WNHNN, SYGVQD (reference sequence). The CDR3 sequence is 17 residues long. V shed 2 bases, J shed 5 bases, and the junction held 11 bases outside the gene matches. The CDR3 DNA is TGCGCCAGCAGTGAGACTACGACAGGGGGCCGTGGGACTGAAGCTTTCTTT. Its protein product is CASSETTTGGRGTEAFF.

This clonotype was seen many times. CDR3 in amino acids: CASSQGARNYGYTF. CDR3 in DNA: TGTGCCAGCAGTCAGGGGGCTCGGAACTATGGCTACACCTTC. V gene TRBV28 combines with J gene TRBJ1-2; TRBD1 aligns across 8 bases. The CDR3 totals 14 residues. The germline gives CDR1 MDHEN, CDR2 SYDVKM. Germline trimming cut 5 bases from V and 2 bases from J; bases unmatched to any gene: 4.

The CDR3 loop is CASSERTGNTF. The DNA of the CDR3 is TGTGCCAGCAGTGAAAGGACAGGGAACACCTTC. The J gene is TRBJ1-2, the V gene TRBV2, with 8 bases identical to TRBD1. The CDR3 has 11 residues. With V trimmed by 2 bases and J by 12 bases, 2 bases remained unmatched. Germline values: CDR1 SNHLY, CDR2 FYNNEI.